The 15 T cell receptor beta chains below come from one sample, sequenced in a study of CD8 T cells in Susac syndrome. The RNA, about 0.5 to 1 ug, was put through reverse transcription using random hexamers. TCRdb re-called the immunoSEQ multiplex PCR reads through MiXCR, storing one row per CDR3 protein. The table shows roughly 200,000 distinct CDR3 sequences, with roughly 94% occurring only once. The sample was CD4+ T cells from PBMCs. Receptor source: a human donor with Susac syndrome.

This clonotype appeared a single time. The chain joins TRBV6-5 to TRBJ1-2, with TRBD1 matching over 9 bases. J lost 7 bases, V lost 6 bases, and 6 bases had no gene match. The CDR3 length is 13 residues. Germline loops: CDR1 MNHEY, CDR2 SVGAGI. CDR3 in amino acids: CASSPRTGVGYTF. The CDR3 coding sequence is TGTGCCAGCAGCCCAAGGACAGGGGTTGGCTACACCTTC.

The chain recombines TRBV6-5 with TRBJ2-1; 10 bases align to TRBD2. This CDR3 is 16 amino acids long. Looked up from germline, CDR1 is MNHEY and CDR2 is SVGAGI. Trimming removed 2 bases from V and 3 bases from J; junction bases left unmatched: 4. CDR3 protein: CASSYDASGGYNEQFF. Written as DNA, the CDR3 is TGTGCCAGCAGTTACGATGCTAGCGGGGGCTACAATGAGCAGTTCTTC.

The gene calls are TRBV7-2 and TRBJ1-5, with 7 bases lining up with TRBD1. The CDR3 sequence is 15 residues long. The germline gives CDR1 SGHTA, CDR2 FQGNSA. Germline trimming cut 5 bases from V and 2 bases from J; bases unmatched to any gene: 6. For the CDR3, the DNA is TGTGCCAGCAGCCGGAGAGGGACAGGCAATCAGCCCCAGCATTTT. This sequence encodes CASSRRGTGNQPQHF.

This rearrangement joins TRBV20-1 to TRBJ2-3; 10 bases fit TRBD2. Trimming removed 5 bases from V and 3 bases from J; junction bases left unmatched: 8. CDR1 is DFQATT, CDR2 SNEGSKA, per germline (reference sequence). This CDR3 spans 15 amino acids. The DNA of the CDR3 is TGCAGTGCTCCACGGACTAGCGGTCCAACAGATACGCAGTATTTT. Translated: CSAPRTSGPTDTQYF.

In DNA, the CDR3 is TGCAGTGCAAACCTAGCGGGGGGGGCAGATACGCAGTATTTT. Amino acids: CSANLAGGADTQYF. The V call is TRBV20-1, the J call TRBJ2-3, with 12 nucleotides matching TRBD2. Germline V gene lookup returns CDR1 DFQATT and CDR2 SNEGSKA (reference sequence). Trimming took 6 bases from V and 4 from J; bases not matched to a gene: 5. The CDR3 is made up of 14 amino acids.

The rearrangement joins TRBV2 to TRBJ1-2; D ambiguous. The CDR3 runs 11 residues. CDR1 and CDR2 from the germline V gene are SNHLY and FYNNEI. Trimming took 3 bases from V and 8 from J, leaving 7 bases between them. Here the CDR3 reads CASSDRPGYTF. CDR3 in DNA: TGTGCCAGCAGTGACAGGCCCGGCTACACCTTC.

The chain couples TRBV20-1 to TRBJ2-5; tentatively, D is TRBD2 (6 bases). The CDR3 covers 16 residues. Germline values: CDR1 DFQATT, CDR2 SNEGSKA (reference sequence). Trimming removed 0 bases at V and 6 bases at J, with 20 bases between. The CDR3 DNA is TGCAGTGCTAGAGAGGGCGGGGTACACCTTACGAAGACCCAGTACTTC. Its protein product is CSAREGGVHLTKTQYF.

The rearrangement links TRBV5-6 to TRBJ2-3; D may be TRBD1 or TRBD2 (5 bases each). The V gene's germline CDR1 is SGHDT and CDR2 YYEEEE. V was clipped by 1 base and J by 5 bases, with 20 bases between them. This CDR3 is 17 amino acids long. The chain's CDR3 is CASSLTGLYGAEDTQYF. The CDR3 bases are TGTGCCAGCAGCTTGACGGGGCTTTATGGGGCGGAAGATACGCAGTATTTT. Filled out from reference TRBV5-6 and TRBJ2-3, the complete variable domain reads DAGVTQSPTHLIKTRGQQVTLRCSPKSGHDTVSWYQQALGQGPQFIFQYYEEEERQRGNFPDRFSGHQFPNYSSELNVNALLLGDSALYLCASSLTGLYGAEDTQYFGPGTRLTVL.

The chain couples TRBV3-1 to TRBJ2-3, with 9 bases matching TRBD1. From germline, CDR1 is LGHDT and CDR2 YNNKEL (reference sequence). The CDR3 runs 15 residues. V lost 5 bases to trimming and J lost 1 base; unmatched junction nucleotides: 4. The CDR3 region has the DNA TGTGCCAGCAGCGTCAGGACAGGGGGCACAGATACGCAGTATTTT. It encodes CASSVRTGGTDTQYF.

The chain carries TRBV3-1 and TRBJ2-7, with 9 bases identical to TRBD1. Germline V gene sequence: CDR1 LGHDT, CDR2 YNNKEL (reference sequence). The CDR3 is made up of 15 amino acids. V was clipped by 1 base and J by 1 base; unmatched bases: 2. As DNA, the CDR3 is TGTGCCAGCAGCCAAGGGACAGGGGCGTCCTACGAGCAGTACTTC. Its translation is CASSQGTGASYEQYF.

In its sample, this clonotype was seen a few times. The V gene is TRBV29-1, the J gene TRBJ2-7, with D tentatively TRBD2 (6 bases). Germline CDR1 SQVTM, CDR2 ANQGSEA. V was trimmed by 3 bases and J by 2 bases, leaving 8 bases between them. The CDR3 runs 12 residues. In DNA, the CDR3 is TGCAGCGTTGAGGGGGGAACCTACGAGCAGTACTTC. Encoded protein: CSVEGGTYEQYF.

The chain uses TRBV9 and TRBJ2-3; D is unclear. Germline-derived CDR1 and CDR2 are SGDLS and YYNGEE. CDR3 length: 14 residues. Trimming took 2 bases from V and 5 from J, leaving 12 bases between them. In nucleotides, the CDR3 is TGTGCCAGCAGCGTCGCTCGCTCCCGAGATACGCAGTATTTT. Protein sequence: CASSVARSRDTQYF.

The rearrangement joins TRBV18 to TRBJ2-6; 12 bases match TRBD1. Germline V gene lookup returns CDR1 KGHSH and CDR2 LQKENI. This CDR3 has 18 amino acids. With V trimmed by 4 bases and J by 4 bases, 8 bases remained unmatched. The CDR3 DNA sequence: TGTGCCAGCTCACTTGCCGGGACAGGGGGCGAGGGGGCCAACGTCCTGACTTTC. This sequence encodes CASSLAGTGGEGANVLTF.

The V and J genes are TRBV12-3 or TRBV12-4 and TRBJ1-2; no clear D. This CDR3 spans 13 amino acids. V was shortened by 4 bases and J by 4 bases, with 10 bases between the two germline ends. Here the CDR3 reads CASSSLKGYGYTF. CDR3 bases: TGTGCCAGCAGTTCGCTAAAGGGCTATGGCTACACCTTC.

This chain joins TRBV20-1 and TRBJ2-2; D is possibly TRBD2 (6 bases). Germline V CDR1 and CDR2: DFQATT, SNEGSKA (reference sequence). V dropped 0 bases and J dropped 6 bases, with 14 bases sitting between them. The CDR3 sequence is 15 residues long. The CDR3 sequence: CSARDRMGGAGELFF. CDR3 bases: TGCAGTGCTAGAGATCGAATGGGAGGAGCCGGGGAGCTGTTTTTT.